These 7 T cell receptor beta chains share one sample of origin, sequenced in a study of T-cell memory formation after mild COVID-19. One entry per CDR3 protein results from TCRdb running MiXCR on the 5' RACE reads. The profile covers hundreds of thousands of distinct CDR3 sequences, with around 16% appearing a single time and 8.1% taken by the ten largest. Material: PBMCs or a T cell subset sorted from them (not recorded which). These receptors were taken from an adult woman who had mild COVID-19 (a few samples of this study predate the infection). Cell type and time point are not known.

The genes are TRBV3-1 and TRBJ2-5, with 7 bases matching TRBD1. Germline-derived CDR1 and CDR2 are LGHDT and YNNKEL (reference sequence). V shed 1 base and J 12 bases; nucleotides not matched to a gene: 5. CDR3 length: 12 residues. The CDR3 DNA sequence: TGTGCCAGCAGCCAAGTCGGGACAGATGAGTACTTC. Translating gives CASSQVGTDEYF.

This clonotype was recorded a few times. The genes are TRBV21-1 and TRBJ2-7; no DNA check was done on the table's D call, TRBD1. TRBV21-1 corresponds to a pseudogene. The CDR3 runs to 19 residues. CDR3 bases: TGTGCCAGCAGTCACAACATGGAAGCACCCGGGACGAATCTCTACGAGCAGTACTTC. It specifies CASSHNMEAPGTNLYEQYF.

The chain couples TRBV5-5 to TRBJ1-2; D possibly corresponds to TRBD1 (6 bases). Trimming left V 0 bases short and J 4 bases short, with 13 bases between. The CDR3 runs to 15 residues. Germline CDR1 reads SGHKS; CDR2 reads YYEKEE (reference sequence). The DNA for the CDR3 is TGTGCCAGCAGCTTGGAGGACAGTCGATTCTATGGCTACACCTTC. Protein: CASSLEDSRFYGYTF.

This clonotype was picked up a small number of times. The V and J genes are TRBV5-1 and TRBJ2-2; possibly TRBD2 for D (6 bases). The V end was cut by 1 base, the J end by 4 bases, with 14 bases between. The CDR3 spans 16 residues. Looked up from germline, CDR1 is SGHRS and CDR2 is YFSETQ. Written as DNA, the CDR3 is TGCGCCAGCAGCTTGTCCGGCGGAGGGACCACCGGGGAGCTGTTTTTT. Translation gives CASSLSGGGTTGELFF. Full variable domain (missing parts from reference TRBV5-1 and TRBJ2-2): KAGVTQTPRYLIKTRGQQVTLSCSPISGHRSVSWYQQTPGQGLQFLFEYFSETQRNKGNFPGRFSGRQFSNSRSEMNVSTLELGDSALYLCASSLSGGGTTGELFFGEGSRLTVL.

This clonotype was found a few times. The gene calls are TRBV29-1 and TRBJ2-7, with 11 nucleotides matching TRBD1. The CDR3 is 13 residues long. J was trimmed by 3 bases and V by 6 bases; bases with no gene match: 4. Germline-derived CDR1 and CDR2 are SQVTM and ANQGSEA. The CDR3 DNA reads TGCAGCGTGGGACAGGGGGTCCTCTACGAGCAGTACTTC. Amino acids: CSVGQGVLYEQYF.

Only a few counts were recorded for this clonotype. The chain carries TRBV20-1 and TRBJ2-7, with TRBD1 matching 10 bases. V lost 4 bases, J lost 5 bases, and 11 bases stayed unmatched. The CDR3 covers 15 residues. Germline assignment: CDR1 DFQATT and CDR2 SNEGSKA (reference sequence). This CDR3 reads CSATWQTGGFNEQYF. DNA for the CDR3: TGCAGTGCTACCTGGCAGACAGGGGGCTTCAACGAGCAGTACTTC.

The table lists this clonotype with many counts. V is TRBV9 and J is TRBJ2-1; 12 bases agree with TRBD2. The CDR3 length is 20 residues. With 0 bases clipped from V and 7 bases from J, the junction kept 17 bases outside the gene matches. Per the germline V gene, CDR1 is SGDLS and CDR2 is YYNGEE. The CDR3 loop is CASSVDPFPLTSGSANEQFF. CDR3 sequence (DNA): TGTGCCAGCAGCGTAGACCCCTTCCCCCTGACTAGCGGGAGCGCGAATGAGCAGTTCTTC. Full variable domain (remainder filled in from reference TRBV9 and TRBJ2-1): DSGVTQTPKHLITATGQRVTLRCSPRSGDLSVYWYQQSLDQGLQFLIQYYNGEERAKGNILERFSAQQFPDLHSELNLSSLELGDSALYFCASSVDPFPLTSGSANEQFFGPGTRLTVL.